This T cell receptor (beta chain) was captured by sequencing in a study of CXCR3-negative and CXCR3-positive naive CD8 T cells. Overall study: Each library held about 1.5 +/- 0.3 million TRB reads, around 140 million in total.

Germline CDR1 is SEHNR and CDR2 is FQNEAQ (reference sequence). This CDR3 region has 14 residues. Findings and limits, study-wide: Both naive subsets, CXCR3-negative and CXCR3-positive, displayed similar TRBV-TRBJ usage, unlike memory cells. Much lower diversity was found in memory CD8+ cells, while both naive subsets had comparably high diversity.

In preparing the TRB cDNA libraries, 5' RACE with UMI labels was used. TCRdb processed the 5' RACE reads again and assigns one entry to each CDR3 protein, with no DNA. The table for this sample gives under 70,000 distinct CDR3 sequences. With regard to this clonotype: Its antigen is currently unknown.

Sequenced sample: memory CD8+ T cells from blood. The receptor was isolated from a human donor in good health. Some clones in this sample may be carry-over from other donors' samples. The chain carries TRBV7-9 and TRBJ1-5; TCRdb reports TRBD1, a call that lacks DNA to check it against. CDR3: CASSLPGSYQPQHF.